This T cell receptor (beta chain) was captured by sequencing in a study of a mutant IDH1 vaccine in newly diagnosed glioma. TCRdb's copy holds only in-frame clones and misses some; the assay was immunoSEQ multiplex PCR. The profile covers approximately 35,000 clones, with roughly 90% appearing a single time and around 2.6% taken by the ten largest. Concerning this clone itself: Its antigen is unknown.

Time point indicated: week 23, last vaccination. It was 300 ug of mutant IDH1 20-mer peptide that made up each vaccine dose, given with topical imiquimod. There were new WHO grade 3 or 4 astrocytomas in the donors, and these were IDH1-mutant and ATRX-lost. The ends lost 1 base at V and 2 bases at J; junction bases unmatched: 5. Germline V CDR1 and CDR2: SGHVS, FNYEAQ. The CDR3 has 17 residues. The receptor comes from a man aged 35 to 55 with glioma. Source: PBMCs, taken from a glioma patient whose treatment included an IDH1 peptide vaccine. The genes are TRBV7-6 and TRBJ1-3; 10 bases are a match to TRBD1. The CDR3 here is CASSLGQGASTGNTIYF. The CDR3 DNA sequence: TGTGCCAGCAGCTTAGGACAGGGGGCGAGTACTGGAAACACCATATATTTT.